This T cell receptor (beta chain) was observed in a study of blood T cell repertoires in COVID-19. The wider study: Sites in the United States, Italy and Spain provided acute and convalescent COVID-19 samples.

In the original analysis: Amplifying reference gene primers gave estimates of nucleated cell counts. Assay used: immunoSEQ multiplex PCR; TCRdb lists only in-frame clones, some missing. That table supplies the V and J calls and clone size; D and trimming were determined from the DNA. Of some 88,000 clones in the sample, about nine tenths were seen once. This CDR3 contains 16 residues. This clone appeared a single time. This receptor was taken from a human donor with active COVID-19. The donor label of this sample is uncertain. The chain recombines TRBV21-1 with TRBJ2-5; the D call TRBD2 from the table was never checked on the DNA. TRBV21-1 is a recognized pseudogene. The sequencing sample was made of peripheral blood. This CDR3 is CASSTGLAGPRETQYF. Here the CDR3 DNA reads TGTGCCAGCAGCACTGGACTAGCGGGGCCTAGGGAGACCCAGTACTTC.